This T cell receptor (beta chain) came from a study of T cell repertoires in cytomegalovirus infection. Study-level background: Well-studied HLA-B-restricted epitopes and recently identified HLA-C-restricted epitopes of CMV were both used in the study. It can be stated that public TCR beta signatures indicated CMV infection as well as a matching HLA type.

Looked up from germline, CDR1 is SGHTA and CDR2 is FQGNSA. Trimming removed 1 base from V and 9 bases from J; junction bases left unmatched: 14. CDR3 length: 17 residues. TCRdb independently ran MiXCR on the reads; one entry per CDR3 protein. The sample lists approximately 390,000 distinct CDR3 sequences, 34% seen once, with approximately 13% in the top ten. This clonotype was observed a handful of times. The antigen remains unidentified. Study-wide findings and caveats: Ex vivo responses were dominated by HLA-C-restricted CMV-specific TCR beta clonotypes.

The sequences come from cultured PBMCs, collected from culture after CMV antigen stimulation. The TCR was taken from a human donor in good health (CMV status not recorded). Some clones in this sample may be carry-over from other donors' samples. J is TRBJ2-1 and V is TRBV7-2; TRBD2 aligns across 8 bases. CDR3 residues: CASSLEGSGRKRSEQFF. DNA for the CDR3: TGTGCCAGCAGCTTAGAAGGGAGCGGGAGAAAAAGAAGTGAGCAGTTCTTC.